These T cell receptor beta chains were read from a single sample in a study of blood T cell repertoires in COVID-19. Profiled with immunoSEQ multiplex PCR; TCRdb holds only in-frame clones, not every one. The table lists some 140,000 clones, almost 80% of them singletons. Sequenced input: peripheral blood. The receptors were gathered from a man aged 55 to 70 who had recovered from COVID-19. CDR3s include the opening cysteine and the closing phenylalanine or tryptophan. A D gene is named only where the DNA matches it firmly. Clone size is given for some rows only: seen once, a few or many times, or a class if the clone is expanded.

V gene,J gene,clone size,D gene,CDR3 DNA,CDR3 protein
TRBV11-3,TRBJ2-1,NA,TRBD2,TGTGCCAGCAGTCCGGCGGGCGGCGGGGGATCGTTCGGGCAGTTCTTC,CASSPAGGGGSFGQFF
TRBV6-2/TRBV6-3,TRBJ1-4,NA,TRBD1,TGTGCCAGCAGTTCCCCGGGACAGGTGGATGAAAAACTGTTTTTT,CASSSPGQVDEKLFF
TRBV30,TRBJ2-1,NA,NA,TGTGCCTGGAGTGGTTTTCTAACGGAGTCCTACAATGAGCAGTTCTTC,CAWSGFLTESYNEQFF
TRBV5-1,TRBJ2-1,NA,NA,TGCGCCAGCAGCTTGGCCTATCGCAATGAGCAGTTCTTC,CASSLAYRNEQFF
TRBV5-1,TRBJ1-1,NA,NA,TGCGCCAGCAGCTTGGGACAGACGAGCACTGAAGCTTTCTTT,CASSLGQTSTEAFF
TRBV9,TRBJ1-6,NA,NA,TGTGCCAGCAGCGTAGTAGAAAGTAATTCACCCCTCCACTTT,CASSVVESNSPLHF
TRBV5-1,TRBJ1-6,NA,NA,TGCGCCAGCAGCTTGGGACAGGTCCTATTACCCCTCCACTTT,CASSLGQVLLPLHF
TRBV5-6,TRBJ2-4,NA,NA,TGTGCCAGCAGCTTGGATGGTAGACGGGTAGCCAAAAACATTCAGTACTTC,CASSLDGRRVAKNIQYF
TRBV29-1,TRBJ2-1,NA,TRBD2,TGCAGGGTACGGACTAGCGGGAGCAATGAGCAGTTCTTC,CRVRTSGSNEQFF
TRBV6-5,TRBJ1-2,few,TRBD1,TGTGCCTCACAGGAAGGAACAGGGGTTGGCTACACCTTC,CASQEGTGVGYTF
TRBV19,TRBJ2-2,few,TRBD2,TGTGCCAGTAGTAGCGGGGGGGTCGGGGAGCTGTTTTTT,CASSSGGVGELFF
TRBV19,TRBJ1-5,NA,NA,TGTGCCAGTAGTATGAGGACAAATCAGCCCCAGCATTTT,CASSMRTNQPQHF
TRBV19,TRBJ2-3,NA,NA,TGTGCCACTCACCATTGGACTTTCCCTTCCACAGATACGCAGTATTTT,CATHHWTFPSTDTQYF
TRBV6-6,TRBJ2-7,NA,TRBD2,TGTGCCAGCTCTCTAGCGGGAACGGGAGAGCAGTACTTC,CASSLAGTGEQYF
TRBV28,TRBJ1-1,NA,NA,TGTGCCAGCAGCCTCGGACAGCAAGCTTTCTTT,CASSLGQQAFF
TRBV11-3,TRBJ1-6,NA,NA,TGTGCCAGCAGCCAGCAGGGAGGGTCACCCCTCCACTTT,CASSQQGGSPLHF
TRBV12-5,TRBJ1-1,NA,NA,TGTGCTAGTGGCCGCATGGGGCACCAAGCTTTCTTT,CASGRMGHQAFF
TRBV28,TRBJ2-7,few,TRBD1,TGTGCCAGCACCCCGGGACAGTCCTACGAGCAGTACTTC,CASTPGQSYEQYF